This T cell receptor (beta chain) originates from a study of blood T cell repertoires in COVID-19. The wider study: Donors in the United States, Italy and Spain gave samples during acute or convalescent COVID-19. The analysed material was cDNA or gDNA that came from T cells, B-cell-depleted T cells, or PBMCs.

Original handling: Amplification from reference gene primers served as the basis for estimated nucleated cell counts. Only in-frame clones appear in the TCRdb table, and some are missing; sequencing was by immunoSEQ multiplex PCR. For V, J and clone size, that table is used; D and trimming come from the DNA. This sample has 400,000 to 450,000 clones, with 88% found just once. The CDR3 is 13 amino acids. The V end lost 3 bases, the J end lost 12 bases, and 15 bases lay between the germline ends. Enrolled during active infection, Seattle patients were then followed longitudinally. The material sequenced was peripheral blood. This TCR was sampled from a woman between 45 and 60 years old with COVID-19, enrolled during active disease. This chain joins TRBV12-3 or TRBV12-4 and TRBJ2-1, with TRBD2 as a possible D gene (5 bases). Written as DNA, the CDR3 is TGTGCCAGCAGTTTTTTGAAGAGTGAGGGGCAGTTCTTC. Amino acids: CASSFLKSEGQFF.